A single sample is the source of the 18 T cell receptor beta chains below, sequenced in a study of vaccination and CD4 T cells after COVID-19. Treatment noted: roughly ten-day PBMC culture with coronavirus spike peptide pools or control peptides (ViraFEST assay). Antigen specificity for these receptors is unknown. Sequenced with the Oncomine TCR Beta short-read assay was DNA taken from cultured CD4+ T cells. One entry per CDR3 protein results from TCRdb running MiXCR on the PCR reads. In the table there are roughly 19,000 distinct CDR3 sequences, approximately 70% of which are singletons. Input material: CD4+ T cells from blood, cultured in vitro. Receptors originate from a human donor who had recovered from COVID-19.

The J gene is TRBJ1-4, the V gene TRBV19; D gene ambiguous. Germline CDR1 and CDR2: LNHDA and SQIVND (reference sequence). V was shortened by 5 bases and J by 8 bases, with 12 bases between the two germline ends. This CDR3 is built from 13 residues. The CDR3 coding sequence is TGTGCCAGTAGTGGCCTCCCTCGGGAAAAACTGTTTTTT. It is translated as CASSGLPREKLFF.

The chain carries TRBV6-2 or TRBV6-3 and TRBJ1-5; the D gene is possibly TRBD1 (6 bases). CDR1 and CDR2 from the germline V gene are MNHEY and SVGEGT. The germline V and J ends were trimmed by 2 bases and 7 bases, with 9 bases remaining between them. CDR3 length: 13 amino acids. DNA for the CDR3: TGTGCCAGCAGTTACGGGGGGCCGCAGCCCCAGCATTTT. This translates into CASSYGGPQPQHF.

The CDR3 DNA is TGTGCCAGCAGCATTACAGGGGGCCGGAGTAACTATGGCTACACCTTC. Encoded protein: CASSITGGRSNYGYTF. The rearrangement uses TRBV14 and TRBJ1-2; 9 positions match TRBD1. The germline CDR1 and CDR2 sequences are SGHDN and FVKESK. J was trimmed by 1 base and V by 5 bases; bases with no gene match: 8. This CDR3 has 16 amino acids.

The rearrangement joins TRBV7-9 to TRBJ1-2; D gene ambiguous. Between the trimmed V and J ends, which lost 5 bases and 6 bases, there was a span of 22 bases. The CDR3 is made up of 16 amino acids. Germline values: CDR1 SEHNR, CDR2 FQNEAQ (reference sequence). The CDR3 is CASSRDLGSINNGYTF. In nucleotides, the CDR3 is TGTGCCAGCAGCAGAGATCTCGGAAGTATTAATAATGGCTACACCTTC. Full variable domain (remainder filled in from reference TRBV7-9 and TRBJ1-2): DTGVSQNPRHKITKRGQNVTFRCDPISEHNRLYWYRQTLGQGPEFLTYFQNEAQLEKSRLLSDRFSAERPKGSFSTLEIQRTEQGDSAMYLCASSRDLGSINNGYTFGSGTRLTVV.

V gene TRBV6-1 combines with J gene TRBJ1-2; D not certain. V was clipped by 6 bases and J by 3 bases, with 11 bases between them. Germline CDR1 reads MNHNS; CDR2 reads SASEGT. CDR3 length: 13 residues. The DNA for the CDR3 is TGTGCCAGCAGCCCAGACTGGGACTATGGCTACACCTTC. Protein product: CASSPDWDYGYTF.

This chain links TRBV28 with TRBJ2-2; 10 bases map to TRBD2. V shed 6 bases and J 5 bases; nucleotides not matched to a gene: 15. The CDR3 length is 18 residues. Per germline, CDR1 MDHEN and CDR2 SYDVKM. CDR3 loop: CASRGGLADLPKTGELFF. In nucleotides, the CDR3 is TGTGCCAGCAGAGGTGGACTAGCGGACTTGCCAAAGACCGGGGAGCTGTTTTTT.

This chain connects TRBV7-2 to TRBJ1-1; D not certain. The germline V gene encodes CDR1 SGHTA and CDR2 FQGNSA. Trimming shortened V by 0 bases and J by 2 bases, and 4 bases separated the two germline ends. This CDR3 spans 13 amino acids. The CDR3 DNA sequence: TGTGCCAGCAGCTTAGCAACAAACACTGAAGCTTTCTTT. Translation gives CASSLATNTEAFF.

This clonotype was detected once. This chain's CDR3 is CASSVGQGTYEQYF. In DNA form, the CDR3 reads TGTGCCAGCAGCGTCGGACAGGGAACTTACGAGCAGTACTTC. The genes are TRBV7-9 and TRBJ2-7, with 8 bases identical to TRBD1. V trimming: 5 bases; J trimming: 4 bases; junction bases outside the gene matches: 7. The CDR3 runs 14 residues. CDR1 SEHNR and CDR2 FQNEAQ come from the germline V gene (reference sequence).

This chain joins TRBV7-9 and TRBJ2-3, with D uncertain. The CDR3 is made up of 14 amino acids. Trimming cost V 1 base and J 7 bases, with 12 bases left between them. Germline V CDR1 and CDR2: SEHNR, FQNEAQ (reference sequence). For the CDR3, the DNA is TGTGCCAGCAGCTTAGGTCCCCCCGTAAATACGCAGTATTTT. This translates into CASSLGPPVNTQYF.

The chain links TRBV6-2 or TRBV6-3 to TRBJ1-4, with no clear D. The CDR3 is 12 residues long. The germline gives CDR1 MNHEY, CDR2 SVGEGT. V was cut by 3 bases and J by 7 bases, with 6 bases left in between. CDR3 in DNA: TGTGCCAGCAGTTATGCGGGTGAAAAACTGTTTTTT. Its protein is CASSYAGEKLFF.

This clonotype occurred a few times. The rearrangement uses TRBV6-1 and TRBJ1-2; no definite D call. From germline, CDR1 is MNHNS and CDR2 SASEGT. V lost 11 bases, J lost 0 bases, and 10 bases lay in between. The CDR3 runs to 12 residues. This CDR3 is CAVRIANYGYTF. In DNA, the CDR3 is TGTGCCGTTAGAATTGCTAACTATGGCTACACCTTC.

V is TRBV6-1 and J is TRBJ1-2, with TRBD1 as a possible D gene (5 bases). Germline V gene sequence: CDR1 MNHNS, CDR2 SASEGT. Trimming cost V 3 bases and J 6 bases, with 8 bases left between them. CDR3 length: 12 amino acids. The DNA of the CDR3 is TGTGCCAGCAGTGAGGCGGGGCATGGCTACACCTTC. Residues: CASSEAGHGYTF.

V is TRBV12-3 or TRBV12-4 and J is TRBJ2-2; D might be TRBD1 or TRBD2, each matching 5 bases. The CDR3 length is 14 residues. V was cut by 3 bases and J by 4 bases, with 9 bases left in between. CDR3 loop: CASSFGTATGELFF. CDR3 coding DNA: TGTGCCAGCAGTTTTGGGACCGCCACCGGGGAGCTGTTTTTT.

The chain joins TRBV28 to TRBJ2-2; TRBD1 or TRBD2 may be the D gene (5 bases each). Between the trimmed V and J ends, which lost 8 bases and 2 bases, there was a span of 15 bases. Germline values: CDR1 MDHEN, CDR2 SYDVKM. This CDR3 has 15 amino acids. CDR3 coding DNA: TGTGCCAGCGGCCCGTGGGGACGAAACACCGGGGAGCTGTTTTTT. This translates into CASGPWGRNTGELFF.

This chain joins TRBV20-1 and TRBJ2-3; TRBD2 is a possible D gene (5 bases). Looked up from germline, CDR1 is DFQATT and CDR2 is SNEGSKA (reference sequence). V shed 4 bases and J shed 0 bases, with 17 bases lying between them. This CDR3 comprises 16 residues. The CDR3 DNA is TGCAGTGCTAAGAGGGTCCCTGATACTAGCACAGATACGCAGTATTTT. This encodes CSAKRVPDTSTDTQYF.

V is TRBV7-2 and J is TRBJ2-7; TRBD2 might be the D (5 bases). The germline V gene encodes CDR1 SGHTA and CDR2 FQGNSA. This CDR3 contains 12 residues. Trimming pared 4 bases from V and 7 bases from J, leaving 11 bases between. Here the CDR3 reads CASSSTSREQYF. CDR3 DNA sequence: TGTGCCAGCAGCTCTACTAGTCGAGAGCAGTACTTC.

This clonotype was found a few times. The chain joins TRBV27 to TRBJ2-5, with TRBD1 as a possible D gene (6 bases). Deletions cut 6 bases from V and 1 base from J, with 12 bases between. This CDR3 has 14 residues. CDR1 and CDR2 (germline): MNHEY, SMNVEV (reference sequence). The CDR3 loop reads CASRRQEPQETQYF. As DNA, the CDR3 is TGTGCCAGCAGACGACAGGAACCCCAAGAGACCCAGTACTTC.

The genes are TRBV24-1 and TRBJ1-5, with 8 bases lining up with TRBD1. V lost 5 bases to trimming and J lost 6 bases; unmatched junction nucleotides: 5. The CDR3 is 14 amino acids. Germline V gene lookup returns CDR1 KGHDR and CDR2 SFDVKD. The CDR3 bases are TGTGCCACCAGTGGGTCAGGGGGCGGTCAGCCCCAGCATTTT. Its translation is CATSGSGGGQPQHF.